Below, 24 T cell receptor beta chains from the same sample are listed, as sequenced in a study of vaccination and CD4 T cells after COVID-19 (dated by TCRdb to 2021 to 2024). The protocol used for the library was PCR. Sequencing took place on an Illumina iSeq 100. DNA from cultured CD4+ T cells was subjected to TCR sequencing with the Oncomine TCR Beta short-read assay at the Johns Hopkins FTIC core. The public reads were quality trimmed at Q25 with fastp and then assembled into clones with MiXCR by TCRdb, keeping productive beta chains. Duplicate CDR3 protein sequences are folded into a single record with the most common DNA and genes. The sample includes 3,500 to 4,500 distinct CDR3 sequences, with over 12% observed a single time. In total, the top ten clones hold around 20% of the sample. The sample's treatment or condition, from its label and the paper: roughly 11-day PBMC culture with coronavirus spike peptide pools or control peptides (ViraFEST assay).

The antigens for these receptors are not known. Material for sequencing was CD4+ T cells from blood, cultured in vitro. Every receptor here comes from a human donor who had recovered from COVID-19.

The chain employs TRBV4-2 and TRBJ1-2, with TRBD1 identical over 8 bases. The germline CDR1 and CDR2 sequences are LGHNA and YNFKEQ. Losses at the gene ends were 3 bases for V and 4 bases for J; bases not matched to a gene: 10. The CDR3 runs 16 residues. CDR3 bases: TGTGCCAGCAGCCAGGCTAGTGACAGGGGAATCTATGGCTACACCTTC. Amino acid sequence: CASSQASDRGIYGYTF.

By sample share, this clonotype is large. This chain links TRBV6-1 with TRBJ2-3, with TRBD2 identical over 9 bases. The CDR3 is 16 residues long. Germline lookup yields CDR1 MNHNS and CDR2 SASEGT. The V gene end was trimmed by 5 bases and the J gene end by 4 bases; junction bases not matched to a gene: 10. CDR3 sequence: CASSKTSGLPADTQYF. In DNA form, the CDR3 reads TGTGCCAGCAGTAAGACTAGCGGACTCCCCGCAGATACGCAGTATTTT.

The V call is TRBV30, the J call TRBJ2-5; D is unresolved. Trimming cost V 0 bases and J 7 bases, with 18 bases left between them. Germline CDR1 GTSNPN, CDR2 SVGIG (reference sequence). CDR3 length: 15 residues. Written as DNA, the CDR3 is TGTGCCTGGAGTGTAGGTGGCACGTCCATAAGGACCCAGTACTTC. Translated: CAWSVGGTSIRTQYF.

Details on this clonotype: This may stem from a read error, because a much larger clone lies one nucleotide away. The V gene is TRBV7-3, the J gene TRBJ1-1; the D gene is possibly TRBD1 (5 bases). This CDR3 is built from 13 residues. Germline loops: CDR1 SGHTA, CDR2 FQGTGA. CDR3 loop: CAGSLTRATEAFF. CDR3 bases: TGTGCCGGCAGCTTAACCAGGGCCACTGAAGCTTTCTTT.

In this sample, this clonotype is medium-sized. The CDR3 here is CAWSSEAAQGYTF. The CDR3 DNA sequence: TGTGCCTGGAGCTCCGAGGCAGCACAGGGCTACACCTTC. The chain carries TRBV30 and TRBJ1-2; no clear D. Trimming removed 3 bases at V and 8 bases at J, with 16 bases between. Germline V gene sequence: CDR1 GTSNPN, CDR2 SVGIG (reference sequence). The CDR3 loop spans 13 amino acids.

The chain employs TRBV12-3 or TRBV12-4 and TRBJ2-1; TRBD1 is a possible D gene (6 bases). This CDR3 is 13 amino acids long. V lost 6 bases and J 9 bases, leaving 15 bases between the germline ends. The DNA of the CDR3 is TGTGCCAGCAGCCCTCTACTAGGGGGTGAGCAGTTCTTC. Protein product: CASSPLLGGEQFF.

This clonotype was counted a few times. The chain is built from TRBV20-1 and TRBJ2-3; TRBD1 matches 7 bases. The CDR3 consists of 12 residues. The germline CDR1 and CDR2 sequences are DFQATT and SNEGSKA (reference sequence). V lost 3 bases, J lost 4 bases, and 1 base stayed unmatched. DNA for the CDR3: TGCAGTGCTAGGACAGGGCCAGATACGCAGTATTTT. Translated, it gives CSARTGPDTQYF.

Comments on this clonotype: Germline and junction disagree at one end, which may indicate a read error. This chain connects TRBV12-3 or TRBV12-4 to TRBJ1-2; a possible D gene is TRBD1 (5 bases). The CDR3 runs to 10 residues. The CDR3 loop reads CAGDNYGYTF. Here the CDR3 DNA reads TGCGCGGGGGATAACTATGGCTACACCTTC.

The rearrangement links TRBV5-1 to TRBJ2-5, with D tentatively TRBD2 (5 bases). The CDR3 contains 15 residues. Looked up from germline, CDR1 is SGHRS and CDR2 is YFSETQ. The V end was cut by 2 bases, the J end by 1 base, with 12 bases between. The chain's CDR3 is CASSLRLSAQETQYF. The DNA of the CDR3 is TGCGCCAGCAGCTTAAGACTTAGCGCCCAAGAGACCCAGTACTTC.

In this sample, this clonotype turned up a few times. V gene TRBV9 combines with J gene TRBJ2-1, with 8 bases that match TRBD2. The CDR3 consists of 17 residues. CDR1 and CDR2 (germline): SGDLS, YYNGEE. V trimming: 0 bases; J trimming: 9 bases; junction bases outside the gene matches: 14. In nucleotides, the CDR3 is TGTGCCAGCAGCGTAGTGGATAGCGGGGTCAACGGTCCTGAGCAGTTCTTC. It codes for CASSVVDSGVNGPEQFF.

CDR3 protein: CASSLAGQNYGYTF. The CDR3 DNA sequence: TGTGCCAGCAGTTTAGCGGGACAGAACTATGGCTACACCTTC. The chain has TRBV12-3 or TRBV12-4 and TRBJ1-2; TRBD1 agrees at 7 bases. This CDR3 has 14 amino acids. J lost 2 bases, V lost 0 bases, and 0 bases had no gene match.

CDR3 nucleotide sequence: TGTGCCAGCAGCTTCGGGCCCCCCACCAAAAACATTCAGTACTTC. It yields the protein CASSFGPPTKNIQYF. This chain connects TRBV7-9 to TRBJ2-4; no clear D gene. CDR3 length: 15 amino acids. Between the trimmed V and J ends, which lost 3 bases and 2 bases, there was a span of 11 bases. Germline CDR1 SEHNR, CDR2 FQNEAQ (reference sequence). The full variable domain, rest sourced from reference TRBV7-9 and TRBJ2-4, is DTGVSQNPRHKITKRGQNVTFRCDPISEHNRLYWYRQTLGQGPEFLTYFQNEAQLEKSRLLSDRFSAERPKGSFSTLEIQRTEQGDSAMYLCASSFGPPTKNIQYFGAGTRLSVL.

This rearrangement joins TRBV7-8 to TRBJ2-7; a weak D match, TRBD1 (6 bases). Germline V lookup: CDR1 SGHVS, CDR2 FQNEAQ. Trimming removed 4 bases at V and 2 bases at J, with 15 bases between. This CDR3 is 15 amino acids long. As DNA, the CDR3 is TGTGCCAGCAGCTACCCCCCGACAGGACCCTACGAGCAGTACTTC. Translated: CASSYPPTGPYEQYF.

The CDR3 nucleotides read TGTGCCAGCAGCGTAGGGGGTCCAGGGGGCGTAAATGGCTACACCTTC. Translation gives CASSVGGPGGVNGYTF. The rearrangement joins TRBV9 to TRBJ1-2; 8 nucleotides match TRBD1. The CDR3 length is 16 residues. CDR1 and CDR2 (germline): SGDLS, YYNGEE. J gave up 6 bases and V 0 bases, and 10 bases lay outside the gene matches.

There are a few counts of this clonotype. This chain connects TRBV7-6 to TRBJ1-6; the match to TRBD1 covers 9 bases. This CDR3 is 16 amino acids long. V lost 1 base, J lost 7 bases, and 5 bases stayed unmatched. Per germline, CDR1 SGHVS and CDR2 FNYEAQ. The CDR3 loop reads CASSLETGGSNSPLHF. CDR3 bases: TGTGCCAGCAGCTTAGAGACAGGGGGTTCCAATTCACCCCTCCACTTT.

The rearrangement uses TRBV30 and TRBJ2-5; D is tentatively TRBD1 or TRBD2 (6 bases each). CDR3 size: 15 residues. The V end was cut by 0 bases, the J end by 5 bases, with 16 bases between. Germline CDR1 and CDR2: GTSNPN and SVGIG (reference sequence). The CDR3 reads CAWSVGGAGWETQYF. In nucleotides, the CDR3 is TGTGCCTGGAGTGTGGGGGGCGCGGGGTGGGAGACCCAGTACTTC.

The chain combines TRBV29-1 with TRBJ2-7; TRBD1 matches at 12 bases. The length of the CDR3 is 15 residues. Trimming removed 0 bases from V and 7 bases from J; junction bases left unmatched: 7. CDR1 and CDR2 from the germline V gene are SQVTM and ANQGSEA. The CDR3 region has the DNA TGCAGCGTTGAAGATCCGGGACAGGGGGCTTGGGAGCAGTACTTC. Encoded protein: CSVEDPGQGAWEQYF.

This clonotype was found a few times. The gene calls are TRBV7-9 and TRBJ1-2; TRBD1 aligns across 9 bases. The CDR3 length is 13 residues. The germline gives CDR1 SEHNR, CDR2 FQNEAQ (reference sequence). With V trimmed by 5 bases and J by 8 bases, 6 bases remained unmatched. The CDR3 region is CASSPQGAVGYTF. CDR3 nucleotides: TGTGCCAGCAGCCCACAGGGGGCGGTCGGCTACACCTTC.

This clonotype was detected only a few times. This chain connects TRBV5-6 to TRBJ2-7; D is ambiguous. This CDR3 region has 15 residues. Germline CDR1 SGHDT, CDR2 YYEEEE. With 4 bases removed from V and 0 bases from J, the gap between germline ends came to 14 bases. The CDR3 loop is CASSPTLGISYEQYF. CDR3 sequence (DNA): TGTGCCAGCAGCCCTACCCTGGGCATCTCCTACGAGCAGTACTTC.

This clonotype has a handful of counts. The J gene is TRBJ2-7, the V gene TRBV7-8, with D hard to call. The CDR3 consists of 12 residues. The ends were cut back, 1 base at V and 1 base at J, with 2 bases in the middle. CDR1 SGHVS and CDR2 FQNEAQ come from the germline V gene. The CDR3 DNA reads as TGTGCCAGCAGCTTAGAGTCCTACGAGCAGTACTTC. It is translated as CASSLESYEQYF.

This clonotype has just a few counts. The J gene is TRBJ2-7, the V gene TRBV12-3 or TRBV12-4, with no clear D. This CDR3 region has 14 residues. Between the trimmed V and J ends, which lost 7 bases and 0 bases, there was a span of 13 bases. CDR3 nucleotides: TGTGCCAGCACCCCCCTGTTGAGCTCCTACGAGCAGTACTTC. Amino acid sequence: CASTPLLSSYEQYF.

This clonotype was seen a handful of times. The V call is TRBV5-1, the J call TRBJ2-5; 8 bases line up with TRBD2. Unmatched junction bases numbered 8, after V lost 4 bases and J lost 0 bases. CDR1 is SGHRS and CDR2 is YFSETQ in the germline V gene. The CDR3 length is 16 residues. DNA of the CDR3: TGCGCCAGCAGCATGGGACTAGTCCCGTACCAAGAGACCCAGTACTTC. Translating it yields CASSMGLVPYQETQYF.

In its sample, this clonotype was seen a few times. J is TRBJ2-1 and V is TRBV6-1; D may be TRBD1 (5 bases). The CDR3 is 14 amino acids. Germline V gives CDR1 MNHNS, CDR2 SASEGT. The ends were cut back, 5 bases at V and 1 base at J, with 9 bases in the middle. The CDR3 region is CASSKGMSYNEQFF. The CDR3 DNA is TGTGCCAGCAGTAAGGGGATGTCCTACAATGAGCAGTTCTTC.

This clonotype turned up a few times. The V and J genes are TRBV12-5 and TRBJ1-1; D may be TRBD1 (5 bases). Trimming shortened V by 1 base and J by 5 bases, and 11 bases separated the two germline ends. From germline, CDR1 is LGHNT and CDR2 FRNRAP. This CDR3 contains 14 residues. The DNA of the CDR3 is TGTGCTAGTGGTTTGGAGGGGTTGGGAACTGAAGCTTTCTTT. As protein: CASGLEGLGTEAFF.